These 17 T cell receptor beta chains were all obtained from the same sample, sequenced in a study of T cell responses to AZD1222 COVID-19 vaccine (dated by TCRdb to about 2021). This specimen's time point label, interpreted: baseline before first vaccination. The protocol used for the library was the immunoSEQ multiplex PCR assay. TCRdb retrieved this table from immuneACCESS and kept in-frame rearrangements only. Not all clones are present; in checked studies, unresolved V genes account for under half, and no reason is known for the remainder. The sample table lists approximately 100,000 clones, roughly nine tenths of them with a count of one. The biggest ten clones account for approximately 1.2% of the sample. This specimen consisted of peripheral blood, obtained on day 0 of AZD1222 vaccination. All receptors derive from an adult in good health.

The V call is TRBV4-2, the J call TRBJ2-2; D not resolved. Trimming pared 2 bases from V and 1 base from J, leaving 8 bases between. CDR1 and CDR2 (germline): LGHNA, YNFKEQ. The CDR3 contains 15 residues. Here the CDR3 reads CASSQKSRNTGELFF. The CDR3 DNA reads TGTGCCAGCAGCCAAAAGTCCAGGAACACCGGGGAGCTGTTTTTT.

The chain links TRBV27 to TRBJ2-1; possibly TRBD2 for D (6 bases). The CDR3 spans 14 residues. CDR1 and CDR2 from the germline V gene are MNHEY and SMNVEV (reference sequence). Deletions cut 5 bases from V and 8 bases from J, with 16 bases between. CDR3 loop: CASSAYAGLDEQFF. The CDR3 coding sequence is TGTGCCAGCAGTGCCTATGCGGGGTTGGATGAGCAGTTCTTC.

In DNA form, the CDR3 reads TGTGCCAGCCGGGGGGGCGCCTCATACAATGAGCAGTTCTTC. Its protein product is CASRGGASYNEQFF. The rearrangement joins TRBV6-6 to TRBJ2-1; 8 positions agree with TRBD2. V trimming: 8 bases; J trimming: 4 bases; junction bases outside the gene matches: 7. There are 14 residues in the CDR3. The germline gives CDR1 MNHNY, CDR2 SVGAGI (reference sequence).

The chain has TRBV5-1 and TRBJ1-1, with D possibly TRBD1 on 5 matching bases. The germline V and J ends were trimmed by 7 bases and 0 bases, with 13 bases remaining between them. The CDR3 loop spans 14 amino acids. Germline V gene data show CDR1 as SGHRS and CDR2 as YFSETQ. CDR3 bases: TGCGCCAGCCGACAGACAGCTCTGAACACTGAAGCTTTCTTT. Protein: CASRQTALNTEAFF.

The chain's CDR3 is CVIQGAPGNTIYF. For the CDR3, the DNA is TGTGTCATACAGGGGGCGCCCGGAAACACCATATATTTT. This sequence joins TRBV30 and TRBJ1-3; TRBD1 matches 9 bases. CDR3 length equals 13 residues. Germline V lookup: CDR1 GTSNPN, CDR2 SVGIG (reference sequence).

This clone was seen a single time. The chain carries TRBV2 and TRBJ1-2, with 8 bases fitting TRBD1. From germline, CDR1 is SNHLY and CDR2 FYNNEI. The CDR3 runs 13 residues. The V gene end was trimmed by 10 bases and the J gene end by 7 bases; junction bases not matched to a gene: 11. CDR3 sequence reads: CAIPEDRVGGYTF. The CDR3 DNA follows: TGTGCCATCCCGGAGGACAGGGTAGGTGGCTACACCTTC.

The DNA of the CDR3 is TGCGCCAGCAGCCAAGACCGGGACAGGGGTGACCTTGGCACCGGGGAGCTGTTTTTT. Protein: CASSQDRDRGDLGTGELFF. The genes are TRBV4-3 and TRBJ2-2; 10 bases are a match to TRBD1. CDR1 is LGHNA and CDR2 is YSLEER in the germline V gene. The CDR3 covers 19 residues. The V and J ends lost 0 bases and 4 bases, in that order; junction bases with no gene match: 11.

V and J are TRBV24-1 and TRBJ2-7; tentative D call: TRBD1 (5 bases). The germline gives CDR1 KGHDR, CDR2 SFDVKD. Trimming took 3 bases from V and 0 from J, leaving 11 bases between them. The CDR3 is 15 residues long. CDR3 in DNA: TGTGCCACCAGTGATCTAGGGGTACTCTCCTACGAGCAGTACTTC. Translation gives CATSDLGVLSYEQYF.

In DNA, the CDR3 is TGTGCCAGCAGTATAGACAGGGGCTCCTACGAGCAGTACTTC. Amino acids: CASSIDRGSYEQYF. The chain combines TRBV27 with TRBJ2-7; 8 bases are shared with TRBD1. Trimming at V came to 5 bases and at J to 0 bases, leaving 3 bases not matched to a gene. Germline loops: CDR1 MNHEY, CDR2 SMNVEV (reference sequence). There are 14 residues in the CDR3.

The V call is TRBV2, the J call TRBJ2-5, with TRBD2 matching over 7 bases. Germline CDR1 reads SNHLY; CDR2 reads FYNNEI. The V gene end was trimmed by 7 bases and the J gene end by 5 bases; junction bases not matched to a gene: 7. The CDR3 consists of 13 residues. CDR3 in amino acids: CASKAGRVETQYF. For the CDR3, the DNA is TGTGCCAGCAAAGCGGGAAGGGTTGAGACCCAGTACTTC.

The chain joins TRBV27 to TRBJ2-3; 9 bases fit TRBD2. CDR1 is MNHEY, CDR2 SMNVEV, per germline (reference sequence). The ends lost 2 bases at V and 7 bases at J; junction bases unmatched: 4. This CDR3 has 14 amino acids. The CDR3 DNA sequence: TGTGCCAGCAGTTTAGCGGGAGGGCCGTATACGCAGTATTTT. Translated: CASSLAGGPYTQYF.

V is TRBV20-1 and J is TRBJ1-1; no clear D. Per the germline V gene, CDR1 is DFQATT and CDR2 is SNEGSKA (reference sequence). Between the trimmed V and J ends, which lost 6 bases and 9 bases, there was a span of 14 bases. CDR3 length: 11 amino acids. The chain's CDR3 is CSARPGWKAFF. The CDR3 nucleotides read TGCAGTGCGCGCCCCGGGTGGAAAGCTTTCTTT.

This rearrangement joins TRBV7-3 to TRBJ1-1; 8 bases align to TRBD1. V was pared by 5 bases and J by 4 bases, with 3 bases of the junction left unmatched. Germline V CDR1 and CDR2: SGHTA, FQGTGA. The CDR3 has 13 residues. CDR3 protein: CASSAQGGTEAFF. CDR3 sequence (DNA): TGTGCCAGCAGCGCACAGGGGGGCACTGAAGCTTTCTTT.

This chain joins TRBV7-6 and TRBJ1-4, with TRBD1 matching 10 bases. The CDR3 has 15 amino acids. J lost 5 bases, V lost 5 bases, and 5 bases had no gene match. CDR1 is SGHVS and CDR2 is FNYEAQ in the germline V gene. The CDR3 protein is CASSGWTGGNEKLFF. The CDR3 nucleotides are TGTGCCAGCAGCGGATGGACAGGGGGGAATGAAAAACTGTTTTTT. Using reference TRBV7-6 and TRBJ1-4 for the parts outside the CDR3, the full variable domain is GAGVSQSPRYKVTKRGQDVALRCDPISGHVSLYWYRQALGQGPEFLTYFNYEAQQDKSGLPNDRFSAERPEGSISTLTIQRTEQRDSAMYRCASSGWTGGNEKLFFGSGTQLSVL.

The V and J genes are TRBV7-2 and TRBJ2-7; 7 nucleotides agree with TRBD2. The CDR3 loop spans 15 amino acids. Germline-derived CDR1 and CDR2 are SGHTA and FQGNSA. J gave up 1 base and V 2 bases, and 5 bases lay outside the gene matches. CDR3 loop: CASSLLSGPSYEQYF. CDR3 sequence (DNA): TGTGCCAGCAGCTTACTTAGCGGGCCTTCCTACGAGCAGTACTTC.

This clone was picked up a small number of times. The chain uses TRBV19 and TRBJ2-2; 7 bases map to TRBD1. From germline, CDR1 is LNHDA and CDR2 SQIVND (reference sequence). Losses at the gene ends were 6 bases for V and 0 bases for J; bases not matched to a gene: 1. The CDR3 runs 14 residues. The CDR3 reads CASSQGANTGELFF. In nucleotides, the CDR3 is TGTGCCAGTAGCCAGGGGGCGAACACCGGGGAGCTGTTTTTT.

The chain employs TRBV7-2 and TRBJ2-4, with 8 bases matching TRBD2. In germline, CDR1 is SGHTA, CDR2 FQGNSA. This CDR3 is 16 amino acids long. The J segment lost 0 bases and the V segment lost 5 bases, leaving 6 bases of the junction unmatched. The chain's CDR3 is CASSPREGLAKNIQYF. In nucleotides, the CDR3 is TGTGCCAGCAGCCCTCGGGAGGGGTTAGCCAAAAACATTCAGTACTTC.